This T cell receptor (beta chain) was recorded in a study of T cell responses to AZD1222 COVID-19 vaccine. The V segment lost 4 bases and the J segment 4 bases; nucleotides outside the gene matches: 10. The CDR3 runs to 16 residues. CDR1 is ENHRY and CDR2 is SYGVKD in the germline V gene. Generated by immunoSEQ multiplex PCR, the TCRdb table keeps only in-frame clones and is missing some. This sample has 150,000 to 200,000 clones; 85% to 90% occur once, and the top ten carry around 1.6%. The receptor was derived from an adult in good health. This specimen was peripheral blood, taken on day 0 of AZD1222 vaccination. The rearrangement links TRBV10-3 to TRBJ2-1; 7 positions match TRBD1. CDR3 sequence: CAISGLGQSSYNEQFF. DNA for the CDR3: TGTGCCATCAGTGGCTTGGGACAGTCCTCTTACAATGAGCAGTTCTTC.